A selection of T cell receptor beta chains follows, all from one sample in a study of blood T cells in healthy people across ages. MiXCR, run by TCRdb on the 5' RACE reads, gives a single entry per CDR3 protein. Counted here are fewer than 950,000 distinct CDR3 sequences, 36% occurring once; the ten biggest clones make up 10% to 15%. What was sequenced was blood. The receptors originated from a man aged 18 to 29 in good health. The CDR3 runs from the conserved cysteine through the conserved F or W. The D gene is left open where the match is weak. Size is stated for part of the rows, as once, few or many counts, or as a class when the clone is expanded.

j_call clone_size d_call v_call cdr3_nt cdr3_aa
TRBJ1-1 . . TRBV20-1 TGCAGTGCTAGGGTACAGGGAAACACTGAAGCTTTCTTT CSARVQGNTEAFF
TRBJ2-5 . . TRBV27 TGTGCCAGCAGTTTCAGGATTTTGGAGGGCACCCTTAGGCCAGAGACCCAGTACTTC CASSFRILEGTLRPETQYF
TRBJ2-7 few TRBD1 TRBV7-2 TGTGCCAGCAGCCTAACGACAGGGGCCGCCTACGAGCAGTACTTC CASSLTTGAAYEQYF
TRBJ2-3 few . TRBV7-2 TGTGCCAGCAGCTCTGTGGCGGGCACAGATACGCAGTATTTT CASSSVAGTDTQYF
TRBJ2-7 many . TRBV12-3/TRBV12-4 TGTGCCAGCAGTTTATCGGGGGCCGAGCAGTACTTC CASSLSGAEQYF
TRBJ2-5 . . TRBV12-3/TRBV12-4 TGTGCCAGCAGTCCCGAGGACGGGGGAGGAGGGCCACAAGAGACCCTGTACTTC CASSPEDGGGGPQETLYF
TRBJ2-1 . TRBD2 TRBV5-1 TGCGCCAGCAGCCGGGCGGGGGGCCCGAAGGAAGAGCAGTTCTTC CASSRAGGPKEEQFF
TRBJ2-5 . . TRBV6-5 TGTGCCGGCAGCAGAAACCCGGGGCAAGAGACCCAGTACTTC CAGSRNPGQETQYF
TRBJ1-1 . TRBD1 TRBV7-2 TGTGCCAGCAGCTTACCGACAGGGTTCACTGAAGCTTTCTTT CASSLPTGFTEAFF
TRBJ1-5 . . TRBV7-2 TGTGCCAACAGCATCGGGATTTATAGCAATCAGCCCCAGCATTTT CANSIGIYSNQPQHF
TRBJ2-5 . . TRBV7-9 TGTGCCAGCAGCCCGTTAAGGAGCGCAGAGACCCAGTACTTC CASSPLRSAETQYF
TRBJ2-3 many TRBD1 TRBV10-3 TGTGCCATCGGGCAGGACAGGGAGGAAGATACGCAGTATTTT CAIGQDREEDTQYF
TRBJ2-3 . TRBD1 TRBV6-6 TGTGCCAGCAGTTACCTGGACAGGGGCACAGATACGCAGTATTTT CASSYLDRGTDTQYF
TRBJ1-2 . . TRBV7-8 TGTGCCAGCAGCTCACAGGTCTTGGGCTACACCTTC CASSSQVLGYTF
TRBJ1-1 few . TRBV6-2/TRBV6-3 TGTGCCACCCGACCTCCAGACACTGAAGCTTTCTTT CATRPPDTEAFF
TRBJ2-2 few TRBD1 TRBV5-5 TGTGCCAGCAGCCCTACGGACAGGGGGCGCATCGGGGAGCTGTTTTTT CASSPTDRGRIGELFF
TRBJ2-6 . TRBD1 TRBV7-9 TGTGCCAGCAGCCCGGGGACAGGCTTCTCTGGGGCCAACGTCCTGACTTTC CASSPGTGFSGANVLTF
TRBJ2-5 once TRBD2 TRBV27 TGTGCCAGCAGTTTATCTCGACTAGCGGGGGGGCAAGAGACCCAGTACTTC CASSLSRLAGGQETQYF
TRBJ2-7 few . TRBV12-3/TRBV12-4 TGTGCCAGCAGTTTAATGAGGGTCTACAATGAGCAGTACTTC CASSLMRVYNEQYF
TRBJ1-6 . . TRBV2 TGTGCCAGCAGTGCCGGACTGTCTAATTCACCCCTCCACTTT CASSAGLSNSPLHF
TRBJ2-4 few . TRBV28 TGTGCCGTTAGGGCCAAAAACATTCAGTACTTC CAVRAKNIQYF
TRBJ2-1 few TRBD1 TRBV6-5 TGTGCCAGCAGTTACTCCAGGGGGAGCAATGAGCAGTTCTTC CASSYSRGSNEQFF
TRBJ2-7 . . TRBV10-3 TGTGCCATCAGTGCCCAGGGTTACGAGCAGTACTTC CAISAQGYEQYF
TRBJ1-5 few . TRBV2 TGTGCCAGCAAGGGGGTTGAGGCAAGCAATCAGCCCCAGCATTTT CASKGVEASNQPQHF
TRBJ2-5 . . TRBV15 TGTGCCACCAGCAGAGATTCAGGGTGGAATGAGCAGTACTTC CATSRDSGWNEQYF
TRBJ2-5 few TRBD1 TRBV20-1 TGCAGTGCTAGACTAGGGACAGTCCCCCAAGAGACCCAGTACTTC CSARLGTVPQETQYF
TRBJ1-5 . TRBD1 TRBV12-3/TRBV12-4 TGTGCCAGCAGAGGACAGGTGGGCAATCAGCCCCAGCATTTT CASRGQVGNQPQHF
TRBJ2-5 . . TRBV15 TGTGCCACCAGCAGAGTCCGTTCAGATAAAGAGACCCAGTACTTC CATSRVRSDKETQYF
TRBJ1-4 . . TRBV28 TGTGCCAGCAGTTTGTTCAGGGCTGGGGAAAAACTGTTTTTT CASSLFRAGEKLFF
TRBJ2-3 . . TRBV20-1 TGCAGTGCTAGAGATGTCGGGGGCTTCTTGGATACGCAGTATTTT CSARDVGGFLDTQYF
TRBJ1-2 . . TRBV12-3/TRBV12-4 TGTGCCAGCAGTTTGTCAATCGTTGGCCACACCTTC CASSLSIVGHTF
TRBJ2-1 . TRBD1 TRBV7-9 TGTGCCAGCAGCCCCAGGGCAGGGGGCAGCGATGAGCAGTTCTTC CASSPRAGGSDEQFF
TRBJ2-7 . TRBD2 TRBV6-1 TGTGCCAGCAGTGAATCGCTCTGGAGGGCTAGCGGGGGCTACGAGCAGTACTTC CASSESLWRASGGYEQYF
TRBJ2-3 few . TRBV20-1 TGCAGTGCCAGGACAGTAAGGCAACCAGATACGCAGTATTTT CSARTVRQPDTQYF
TRBJ2-7 few TRBD2 TRBV20-1 TGCAGTGCTTTTCTAAACCTAGCGGGGGGGAGCTACGAGCAGTACTTC CSAFLNLAGGSYEQYF
TRBJ2-7 few TRBD2 TRBV10-3 TGTGCCATCAGTGCCACCGGAGAAGCGGGGGGGCGTTGGGAGCAGTACTTC CAISATGEAGGRWEQYF
TRBJ2-7 once TRBD1 TRBV18 TGTGCCAGCTCACCAAAGGGACAGGGATCCGAGCAGTACTTC CASSPKGQGSEQYF
TRBJ1-2 many TRBD1 TRBV5-1 TGCGCCAGCAGCGAGACAGGGGGCCGGTATGGCTACACCTTC CASSETGGRYGYTF
TRBJ1-2 few . TRBV7-2 TGTGCCAGCAGCCCCCCAAGACGCTCTTCGGGCTACACCTTC CASSPPRRSSGYTF
TRBJ2-1 . . TRBV7-2 TGTGCCAGCAGCCGCCAGACTCAAGGGAATGAGCAGTTCTTC CASSRQTQGNEQFF
TRBJ2-1 . . TRBV5-6 TGTGCCAGCAGCTACCCGAGGAATGAGCAGTTCTTC CASSYPRNEQFF
TRBJ2-6 . TRBD1 TRBV29-1 TGCAGCGTTGAAGGGGACAGAGACTCTGGGGCCAACGTCCTGACTTTC CSVEGDRDSGANVLTF
TRBJ2-6 few TRBD1 TRBV5-1 TGCGCCAGCAGCTTGGAGGGACAGTTCTCTGGGGCCAACGTCCTGACTTTC CASSLEGQFSGANVLTF
TRBJ2-7 . TRBD1 TRBV10-3 TGTGCCATCAATCGACAGGGTGTCGACGAGCAGTACTTC CAINRQGVDEQYF
TRBJ2-2 . TRBD1 TRBV7-2 TGTGCCAGCACCCACCCCGTGGCAGGGGGACCCACCGGGGAGCTGTTTTTT CASTHPVAGGPTGELFF
TRBJ2-3 . TRBD1 TRBV18 TGTGCCAGCTCACCCAGTGACAGGGGAAGCACAGATACGCAGTATTTT CASSPSDRGSTDTQYF
TRBJ2-2 few . TRBV6-5 TGTGCCAGCAGTTACTCTGAAGTGAGGGGCGTTTGGCCCGGGGAGCTGTTTTTT CASSYSEVRGVWPGELFF
TRBJ2-2 . TRBD2 TRBV7-9 TGTGCCAGCAACCACCAGACTAGCGAGAACACCGGGGAGCTGTTTTTT CASNHQTSENTGELFF
TRBJ2-5 few TRBD2 TRBV4-2 TGTGCCAGCAGCGCTTCGGGTAGCGGGGGCGAGACCCAGTACTTC CASSASGSGGETQYF
TRBJ2-7 . . TRBV6-7 TGTGCCAGCAGTGCACCACGGGGGGCGATCCCCTACGAGCAGTACTTC CASSAPRGAIPYEQYF
TRBJ2-7 . TRBD1 TRBV20-1 TGCAGTGCTCTCACAGGGGCGCGGTACAATGAGCAGTACTTC CSALTGARYNEQYF
TRBJ1-5 . . TRBV6-1 TGTGCCAGCAGTGAAGCGCTTCGGAGGGTTTGGCAGCCCCAGCATTTT CASSEALRRVWQPQHF